This TCR beta chain was sequenced during a study of molecular identifiers for immune sequencing clone quantification. Study results and limitations: Spiked Jurkat TCR RNA originating from one cell could reportedly be identified amid approximately 900,000 naive cells.

The length of the CDR3 is 20 residues. V gave up 0 bases and J gave up 0 bases; unmatched junction bases: 12. Per germline, CDR1 PRHDT and CDR2 FYEKMQ (reference sequence). One entry per CDR3 protein, called by TCRdb with MiXCR from the PCR reads. The top ten clones hold approximately 1.9% of a sample with 50,000 to 65,000 distinct CDR3 sequences, roughly 24% of them seen once. A CD8+CD4-CCR7+CD45RA+ gate was used to sort naive CD8 T cells. This clonotype has ten or more counts. The antigen is unknown. Material for sequencing was naive CD8+ T cells from blood, with Jurkat cell RNA spiked in. Subset described: FACS-sorted CD8+CD4-CCR7+CD45RA+ naive T cells. The clonotype was recovered from a human donor in good health. Some libraries in this study had Jurkat cell RNA spiked in. This chain joins TRBV13 and TRBJ2-1; 9 bases are a match to TRBD2. The CDR3 bases are TGTGCCAGCAGCTTAGGCGCTAGCGGGGTTCCCGAGAGCTCCTACAATGAGCAGTTCTTC. This sequence encodes CASSLGASGVPESSYNEQFF. The whole variable domain, remainder taken from reference TRBV13 and TRBJ2-1, is AAGVIQSPRHLIKEKRETATLKCYPIPRHDTVYWYQQGPGQDPQFLISFYEKMQSDKGSIPDRFSAQQFSDYHSELNMSSLELGDSALYFCASSLGASGVPESSYNEQFFGPGTRLTVL.